This T cell receptor (beta chain) derives from a study of cytomegalovirus exposure and HLA in healthy donors. Method: immunoSEQ multiplex PCR; TCRdb's copy keeps in-frame clones and lacks some. The sample includes approximately 300,000 clones, more than 80% seen only once; the top ten take about 0.91%. Study outcomes and limitations: Cytomegalovirus status was reportedly diagnosed by the classifier with high sensitivity and specificity.

CDR3 length equals 16 residues. The V gene end was trimmed by 3 bases and the J gene end by 9 bases; junction bases not matched to a gene: 11. Germline lookup yields CDR1 MNHEY and CDR2 SMNVEV (reference sequence). Concerning this clone: Its antigen is undetermined.

This sequence joins TRBV27 and TRBJ2-1, with 10 bases lining up with TRBD2. Input material: PBMCs. This clonotype originated in a woman aged 18-30 years in good health and CMV-seronegative. CDR3 coding DNA: TGTGCCAGCAGTTTTTTTGCTAGCGGGAGTGCTGCTGAGCAGTTCTTC. Residues: CASSFFASGSAAEQFF.